This is a list of T cell receptor beta chains from one sample in a study of tumor and adjacent non-tumor tissue in lung cancer. MiXCR, run by TCRdb on the multiplex PCR reads, gives a single entry per CDR3 protein. There are about 93,000 distinct CDR3 sequences in the sample; 67% occur only once, and 15% to 20% lies in the top ten. The material sequenced was lung tumor tissue. Receptor source: a man in his 60s with non-small cell lung cancer. Each CDR3 is given with its conserved first and last residue. The D gene is left open where the match is weak. Size values are once, few and many counts, or a class for expanded clones, and some rows have none.

D gene,V gene,clone size,CDR3 length,J gene,CDR3 DNA,CDR3 protein
.,TRBV11-2,few,15,TRBJ1-1,TGTGCCAGCAGCCCCAAGGGAGGGGGATCCACTGAAGCTTTCTTT,CASSPKGGGSTEAFF
TRBD2,TRBV6-1,.,14,TRBJ2-7,TGTGCCAGCAAGGTACTAGCGGGTTCCTACGAGCAGTACTTC,CASKVLAGSYEQYF
TRBD1,TRBV6-5,.,14,TRBJ1-1,TGTGCCAGCAGGGGGACAGGGATGAAGACTGAAGCTTTCTTC,CASRGTGMKTEAFF
.,TRBV7-8,many,12,TRBJ2-7,TGTGCCAGCAGCCGAACAGACTACGAGCAGTACTTC,CASSRTDYEQYF
.,TRBV11-2,.,15,TRBJ2-1,TGTGTCAGCAGCCTGCACCGGGGGATGAGGGATGGGCAGTTCTTC,CVSSLHRGMRDGQFF
.,TRBV2,.,15,TRBJ2-1,TGTGCCAGCAGTGAAATCGGCGGAAAGTACAATGAGCAGTTCTTC,CASSEIGGKYNEQFF
.,TRBV28,many,14,TRBJ2-3,TGTGCCAGCAGTGGACGGAGGGTGGGAGATACGCAGTATTTT,CASSGRRVGDTQYF
TRBD1,TRBV20-1,many,11,TRBJ1-2,TGCAGTCTCAATAGGGGGCAAGGCTACACCTTC,CSLNRGQGYTF
.,TRBV7-9,.,16,TRBJ2-3,TGTGCCAGCAGCTCACGACTAGATATAAGCGCAGATACGCAGTATTTT,CASSSRLDISADTQYF
.,TRBV6-1,many,17,TRBJ2-1,TGTGCCAGCAGTGAGATGGCCGGGGGTGGCTCCTACAATGAGCAGTTCTTC,CASSEMAGGGSYNEQFF
TRBD1,TRBV6-6,.,13,TRBJ1-2,TGTGCCAGCAGTAATTCAGGGGGCAAGGGCTACATCTTC,CASSNSGGKGYIF
.,TRBV6-6,.,14,TRBJ2-6,TGTGCCAGCATCACAGGGTCCTGGGCCAACGTCCTGACTTTC,CASITGSWANVLTF
TRBD2,TRBV29-1,many,10,TRBJ2-1,TGCAGCGTTGAATCACGGGAGGGGTTCTTC,CSVESREGFF
.,TRBV6-1,.,14,TRBJ1-1,TGTGCCAGCATTGAAAGCCCACGGAGCACTGAAGCCTTCTTT,CASIESPRSTEAFF
TRBD2,TRBV12-3/TRBV12-4,.,15,TRBJ2-5,TGTGCCAGCTCGGATACGGGACTAGCGATAGAGACCCGTTACTTC,CASSDTGLAIETRYF
.,TRBV12-3/TRBV12-4,.,16,TRBJ1-1,TGTGCCAGCGGTTTAGCTACAGTCATGGTGAACACTGAAGCTTTCTTT,CASGLATVMVNTEAFF
.,TRBV11-2,.,11,TRBJ2-5,TGTGTCAGCAGCTTAGAGGGGAGACCATGCTTC,CVSSLEGRPCF
.,TRBV6-6,many,11,TRBJ2-7,TGTGCCAGCAGTGACCTCTACGAGCAGTACTTC,CASSDLYEQYF
.,TRBV20-1,many,17,TRBJ2-7,TGCAGTGCTAGAGATTGGGGGCGGGGGACAGCTATCTACGAGCAGTACTTC,CSARDWGRGTAIYEQYF